A selection of T cell receptor beta chains follows, all from one sample in a study of T-cell reconstitution after alpha-beta-depleted transplantation in children. TCRdb redid the calling of the PCR reads with MiXCR, one entry per CDR3 protein. The sample holds approximately 640,000 distinct CDR3 sequences, roughly 15% seen once. The sample consisted of PBMCs from the stem cell graft donor, taken from the stem cell graft. These receptors were collected from a human donor who donated a stem cell graft to a child with acute myeloid leukemia. The CDR3 runs from the conserved cysteine through the conserved F or W. A D gene is named only where the DNA matches it firmly.

TRBD1 | TRBV25-1 | CASSESGTAYNEQFF
NA | TRBV7-2 | CASSRAKVYEQYF
NA | TRBV20-1 | CSANNLGVSYNEQFF
NA | TRBV27 | CASSVWTIRRTYEQYF
TRBD1 | TRBV7-8 | CASNPNGQGGSSYNEQFF
NA | TRBV20-1 | CSAASHDSPTFGGIQYF
NA | TRBV7-2 | CASSLVGAYGELFF
TRBD1 | TRBV20-1 | CSAERDREGGEQFF
NA | TRBV9 | CASSARLLTGSDSGNTIYF
NA | TRBV6-1 | CASLGGTYNEQFF
TRBD1 | TRBV10-3 | CAISEWTGKGDTQYF
NA | TRBV4-3 | CASSPGSPALSTGELFF
NA | TRBV6-1 | CASRSGEYLGSNQPQHF
NA | TRBV20-1 | CSARERPPNEQFF
TRBD1 | TRBV12-3/TRBV12-4 | CASRPGGRENTEAFF
NA | TRBV7-3 | CASSLLGKGNTEAFF
TRBD1 | TRBV20-1 | CSASTGESPLHF
NA | TRBV12-3/TRBV12-4 | CASSHRLDGYEQYF
NA | TRBV12-3/TRBV12-4 | CASSYGGRPQNQPQHF
TRBD2 | TRBV20-1 | CSARDRGLRNEQFF
NA | TRBV27 | CASSIREGGNQPQHF
NA | TRBV4-3 | CASSQGRDLAKNIQYF
NA | TRBV29-1 | CSVVAFLGDTQYF
TRBD1 | TRBV20-1 | CSARRDRANTEAFF
TRBD1 | TRBV20-1 | CSARDRQGDEQFF
NA | TRBV7-2 | CASSLGYGRKETQYF
TRBD2 | TRBV12-3/TRBV12-4 | CASSGTSGSETQYF
NA | TRBV6-2/TRBV6-3 | CASSYSNYGYTF
TRBD1 | TRBV7-2 | CASSKRDRGTDTQYF
NA | TRBV5-1 | CASSSAQSLRGNTIYF
NA | TRBV5-5 | CASSLAAPDTQYF
TRBD1 | TRBV12-3/TRBV12-4 | CASSLDRGTEQFF
TRBD1 | TRBV20-1 | CSAYRDRGYGYTF
NA | TRBV6-5 | CASSYPKKGINEQFF
NA | TRBV12-3/TRBV12-4 | CAGGRSYNEQFF
NA | TRBV20-1 | CSCPLGTEAFF
NA | TRBV10-3 | CAIRGAGANVLTF
TRBD1 | TRBV20-1 | CSAPRQGGEKLFF
TRBD1 | TRBV5-1 | CASSLEGTGNQPQHF
NA | TRBV20-1 | CSGRRLGNQPQHF
NA | TRBV24-1 | CATSNRARDEAFF
TRBD2 | TRBV12-3/TRBV12-4 | CASSLFGSGGYNEQFF
TRBD1 | TRBV29-1 | CSETTGIGGETQYF
NA | TRBV7-2 | CASSPRWGRTEAFF
TRBD1 | TRBV7-9 | CASSRAWTGSNTGELFF
TRBD2 | TRBV7-9 | CASSWPKRGGTDTQYF
NA | TRBV6-5 | CASSYGFYGYTF
NA | TRBV12-3/TRBV12-4 | CASSFNGNTEAFF